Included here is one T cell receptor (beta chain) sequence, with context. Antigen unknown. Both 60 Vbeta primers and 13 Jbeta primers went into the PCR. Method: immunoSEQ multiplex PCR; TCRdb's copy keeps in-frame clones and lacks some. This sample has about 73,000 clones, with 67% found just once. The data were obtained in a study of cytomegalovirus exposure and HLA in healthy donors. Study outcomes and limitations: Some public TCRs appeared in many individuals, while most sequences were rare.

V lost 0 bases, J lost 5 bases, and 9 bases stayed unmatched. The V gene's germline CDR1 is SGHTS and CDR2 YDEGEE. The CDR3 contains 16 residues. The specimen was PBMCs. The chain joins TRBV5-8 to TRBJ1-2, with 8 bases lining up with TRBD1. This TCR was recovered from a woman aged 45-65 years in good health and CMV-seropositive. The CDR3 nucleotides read TGTGCCAGCAGCTTGGGATTGGGACAGGAGGGTTATGGCTACACCTTC. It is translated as CASSLGLGQEGYGYTF.